Listed below are T cell receptor beta chains from one sample, sequenced in a study of T-cell reconstitution after alpha-beta-depleted transplantation in children. TCRdb re-called the PCR reads through MiXCR, storing one row per CDR3 protein. Of a few hundred thousand distinct CDR3 sequences in the sample, around 25% were seen once. The material sequenced was PBMCs, taken before TCRalphabeta/CD19-depleted stem cell transplant. These receptor sequences come from a girl aged 2 to 10 with Fanconi anemia, due to receive a stem cell transplant. Both conserved end residues are part of each CDR3. A D gene is named only where the DNA matches it firmly. Size values are once, few and many counts, or a class for expanded clones, and some rows have none.

TRBD2,TRBV12-3/TRBV12-4,TRBJ2-5,many,CASSKSLASGNQETQYF,TGTGCCAGCAGCAAATCCCTCGCTAGCGGTAATCAAGAGACCCAGTACTTC
-,TRBV29-1,TRBJ2-1,many,CSVGKYNEQFF,TGCAGCGTTGGGAAGTACAATGAGCAGTTCTTC
-,TRBV5-1,TRBJ1-1,once,CASSSNPGVTEAFF,TGCGCCAGCAGCTCTAATCCAGGGGTCACTGAAGCTTTCTTT
TRBD2,TRBV11-3,TRBJ2-1,few,CASSPLAGDINEQFF,TGTGCCAGCAGCCCGTTAGCGGGAGACATCAATGAGCAGTTCTTC
-,TRBV24-1,TRBJ2-3,-,CATSDAPLDTQYF,TGTGCCACCAGTGATGCCCCGCTGGATACGCAGTATTTT
-,TRBV12-3/TRBV12-4,TRBJ2-7,many,CASSSRAESSYEQYF,TGTGCCAGCAGTTCGAGGGCAGAGAGCTCCTACGAGCAGTACTTC
-,TRBV12-3/TRBV12-4,TRBJ2-1,many,CASSHSNEQFF,TGTGCCAGCAGTCACTCCAATGAGCAGTTCTTC
-,TRBV28,TRBJ2-7,-,CASRPGPRYEQYF,TGTGCCAGCAGACCGGGACCTCGCTACGAGCAGTACTTC
-,TRBV20-1,TRBJ2-7,few,CSARDLISEQYF,TGCAGTGCTAGAGACCTTATCAGCGAGCAGTACTTC
TRBD2,TRBV5-1,TRBJ2-7,many,CASTAGTSGSQDSSSYEQYF,TGCGCCAGCACGGCAGGGACTAGCGGGAGTCAAGACTCGAGCTCCTACGAGCAGTACTTC
TRBD1,TRBV7-9,TRBJ1-2,-,CASSFHEGQLDGYTF,TGTGCCAGCAGCTTTCACGAGGGACAGCTCGATGGCTACACCTTC
-,TRBV5-1,TRBJ2-3,-,CASSLAGGYSTDTQYF,TGCGCCAGCAGCTTGGCCGGGGGATATAGCACAGATACGCAGTATTTT
-,TRBV25-1,TRBJ2-3,-,CASSLPQGGSTDTQYF,TGTGCCAGCAGTCTCCCCCAGGGGGGTAGCACAGATACGCAGTATTTT
-,TRBV10-3,TRBJ2-5,few,CASRNSQETQYF,TGTGCCTCGCGCAACAGCCAAGAGACCCAGTACTTC
TRBD2,TRBV24-1,TRBJ2-5,-,CATSDPGTSLKETQYF,TGTGCCACCAGTGATCCCGGGACTAGCCTAAAAGAGACCCAGTACTTC
TRBD1,TRBV12-3/TRBV12-4,TRBJ2-5,many,CASSPGQGVAETQYF,TGTGCCAGCAGCCCGGGACAGGGGGTTGCAGAGACCCAGTACTTC
TRBD2,TRBV10-1,TRBJ2-1,-,CASSALAGVSNEQFF,TGCGCCAGCAGTGCCCTAGCGGGAGTATCTAATGAGCAGTTCTTC
TRBD1,TRBV29-1,TRBJ2-1,-,CSAGDRGSVRFF,TGCAGCGCCGGGGACAGGGGTTCGGTCAGGTTCTTC
TRBD2,TRBV7-3,TRBJ2-1,-,CASSLIGLADEQFF,TGTGCCAGCAGCCTAATCGGACTAGCGGATGAGCAGTTCTTC
-,TRBV12-3/TRBV12-4,TRBJ1-5,many,CASRSGFSNQPQHF,TGTGCCAGCAGATCAGGGTTTAGCAATCAGCCCCAGCATTTT
-,TRBV28,TRBJ1-6,once,CASSSLWMTDSPLHF,TGTGCCAGCAGCAGTTTGTGGATGACAGACTCACCCCTCCACTTT
-,TRBV5-1,TRBJ2-1,few,CASSLWTLDNEQFF,TGCGCCAGCAGCTTATGGACTCTTGATAATGAGCAGTTCTTC
TRBD2,TRBV5-1,TRBJ2-3,-,CASSLVSSGEADTQYF,TGCGCCAGCAGCTTGGTATCTAGCGGGGAAGCAGATACGCAGTATTTT
-,TRBV15,TRBJ2-1,-,CATSRLGGGQGLSYNEQFF,TGTGCCACCAGCAGGCTTGGGGGGGGGCAAGGGCTATCCTACAATGAGCAGTTCTTC
-,TRBV29-1,TRBJ1-2,many,CSVDIYGYTF,TGCAGCGTTGACATCTATGGCTACACCTTC
TRBD2,TRBV6-5,TRBJ2-1,many,CASSSGTSINEQFF,TGTGCCAGCAGTTCCGGGACTAGCATCAATGAGCAGTTCTTC
-,TRBV28,TRBJ2-5,-,CASRPMELGETQYF,TGTGCCAGCAGGCCTATGGAGTTGGGCGAGACCCAGTACTTC
TRBD2,TRBV7-2,TRBJ2-1,many,CASSSRGLGTSSYEQFF,TGTGCCAGCAGCTCGAGAGGGCTCGGGACTAGCTCTTATGAGCAGTTCTTC
-,TRBV12-3/TRBV12-4,TRBJ1-1,-,CASSPAGGAFF,TGTGCCAGCAGTCCCGCAGGCGGGGCTTTCTTT
-,TRBV20-1,TRBJ1-4,-,CSARVHTNEKLFF,TGCAGTGCTAGAGTGCACACCAATGAAAAACTGTTTTTT
TRBD2,TRBV20-1,TRBJ2-1,-,CSASTSGVSYNEQFF,TGCAGTGCTAGTACTAGCGGGGTATCCTACAATGAGCAGTTCTTC
TRBD2,TRBV12-3/TRBV12-4,TRBJ2-2,many,CASILGLAGNTGELFF,TGTGCCAGCATCCTCGGACTAGCGGGGAACACCGGGGAGCTGTTTTTT
-,TRBV7-9,TRBJ2-7,many,CASSPINQDYEQYF,TGTGCCAGCAGCCCAATCAATCAGGACTACGAGCAGTACTTC
-,TRBV20-1,TRBJ1-5,-,CSAAVGVYQPQHF,TGCAGTGCTGCGGTCGGGGTCTATCAGCCCCAGCATTTT
-,TRBV29-1,TRBJ2-3,many,CSVEGQGGAGGITDTQYF,TGCAGCGTTGAGGGACAGGGAGGAGCGGGAGGGATCACAGATACGCAGTATTTT